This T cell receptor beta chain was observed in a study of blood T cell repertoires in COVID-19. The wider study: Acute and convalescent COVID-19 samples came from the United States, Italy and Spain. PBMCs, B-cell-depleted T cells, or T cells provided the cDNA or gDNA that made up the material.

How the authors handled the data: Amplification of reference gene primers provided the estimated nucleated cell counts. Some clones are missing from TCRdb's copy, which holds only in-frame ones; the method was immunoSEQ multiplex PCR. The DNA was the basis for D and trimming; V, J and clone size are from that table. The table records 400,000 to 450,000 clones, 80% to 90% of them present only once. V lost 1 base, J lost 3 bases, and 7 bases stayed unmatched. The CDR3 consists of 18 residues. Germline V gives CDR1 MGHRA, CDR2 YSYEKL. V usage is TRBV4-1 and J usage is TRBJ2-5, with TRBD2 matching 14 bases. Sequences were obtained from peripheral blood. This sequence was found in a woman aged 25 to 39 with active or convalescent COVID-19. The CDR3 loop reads CASSQVGLAGEGEETQYF. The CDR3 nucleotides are TGCGCCAGCAGCCAAGTGGGACTAGCGGGAGAAGGAGAAGAGACCCAGTACTTC.